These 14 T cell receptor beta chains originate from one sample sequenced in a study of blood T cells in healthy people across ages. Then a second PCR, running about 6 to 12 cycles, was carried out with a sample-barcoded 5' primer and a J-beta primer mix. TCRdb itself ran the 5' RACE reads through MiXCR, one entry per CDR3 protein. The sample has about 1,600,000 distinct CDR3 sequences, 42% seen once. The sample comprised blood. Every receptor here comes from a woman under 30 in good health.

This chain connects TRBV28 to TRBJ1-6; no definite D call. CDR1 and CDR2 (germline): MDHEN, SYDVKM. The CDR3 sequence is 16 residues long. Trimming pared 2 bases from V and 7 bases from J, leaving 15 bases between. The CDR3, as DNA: TGTGCCAGCAGTTTAAACGGGCCAGGAGAGAATTCACCCCTCCACTTT. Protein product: CASSLNGPGENSPLHF.

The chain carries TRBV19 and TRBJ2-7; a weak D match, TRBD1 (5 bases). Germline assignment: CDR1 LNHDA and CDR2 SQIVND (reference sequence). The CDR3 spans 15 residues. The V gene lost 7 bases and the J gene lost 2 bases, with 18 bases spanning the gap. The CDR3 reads CASTDGSDSAYEQYF. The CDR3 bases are TGTGCCAGTACCGATGGGTCAGACAGTGCCTACGAGCAGTACTTC.

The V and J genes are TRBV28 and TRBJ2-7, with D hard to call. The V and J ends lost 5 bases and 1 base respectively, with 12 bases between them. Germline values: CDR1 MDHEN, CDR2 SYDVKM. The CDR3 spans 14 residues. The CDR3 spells CASSAFKGSYEQYF. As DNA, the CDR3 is TGTGCCAGCAGTGCTTTTAAGGGTTCCTACGAGCAGTACTTC.

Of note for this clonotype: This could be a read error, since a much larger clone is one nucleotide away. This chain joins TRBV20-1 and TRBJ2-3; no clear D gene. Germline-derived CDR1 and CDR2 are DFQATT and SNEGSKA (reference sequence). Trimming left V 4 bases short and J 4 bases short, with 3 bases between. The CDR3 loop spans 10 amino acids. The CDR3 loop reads CSANADTQYF. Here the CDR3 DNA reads TGCAGTGCTAATGCAGATACGCAGTATTTT.

This chain's CDR3 is CASSFPGGRNEQFF. The CDR3 DNA reads TGTGCCAGCAGCTTCCCCGGCGGGAGAAATGAGCAGTTCTTC. This rearrangement joins TRBV7-2 to TRBJ2-1, with 7 bases aligning to TRBD2. Trimming took 3 bases from V and 7 from J; bases not matched to a gene: 6. This CDR3 is built from 14 residues. Germline loops: CDR1 SGHTA, CDR2 FQGNSA.

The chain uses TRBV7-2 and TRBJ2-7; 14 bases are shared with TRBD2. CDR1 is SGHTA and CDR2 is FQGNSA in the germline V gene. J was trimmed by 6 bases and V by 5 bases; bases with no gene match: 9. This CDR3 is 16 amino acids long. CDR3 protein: CASSPGLAGVSGEQYF. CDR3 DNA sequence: TGTGCCAGCAGCCCGGGACTAGCGGGAGTATCCGGCGAGCAGTACTTC.

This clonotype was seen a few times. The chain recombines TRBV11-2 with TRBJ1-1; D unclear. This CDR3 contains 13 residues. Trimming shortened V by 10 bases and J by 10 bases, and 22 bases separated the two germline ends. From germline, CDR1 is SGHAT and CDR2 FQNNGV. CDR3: CAISLLGWTRAFF. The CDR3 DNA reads TGTGCCATCAGTCTACTGGGTTGGACTAGAGCTTTCTTT.

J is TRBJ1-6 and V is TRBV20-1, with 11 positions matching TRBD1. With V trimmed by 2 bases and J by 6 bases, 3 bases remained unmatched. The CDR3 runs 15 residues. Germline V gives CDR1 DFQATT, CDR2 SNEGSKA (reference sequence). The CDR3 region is CSARSGTGGNSPLHF. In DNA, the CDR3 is TGCAGTGCTAGATCTGGGACAGGGGGTAATTCACCCCTCCACTTT.

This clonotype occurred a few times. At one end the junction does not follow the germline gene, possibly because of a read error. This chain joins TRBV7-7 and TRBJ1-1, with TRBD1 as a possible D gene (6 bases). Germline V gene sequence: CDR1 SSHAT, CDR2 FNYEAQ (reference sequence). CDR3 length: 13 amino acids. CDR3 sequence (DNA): TGTGCTAGCAGCTTCGACAGGACATCTGAAGCTTTCTTT. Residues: CASSFDRTSEAFF.

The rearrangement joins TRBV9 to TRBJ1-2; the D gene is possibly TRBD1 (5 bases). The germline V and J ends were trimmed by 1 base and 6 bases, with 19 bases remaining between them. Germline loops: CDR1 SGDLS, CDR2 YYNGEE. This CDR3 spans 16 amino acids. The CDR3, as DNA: TGTGCCAGCAGCGTAACTTATATGGGCAGGGTCGATGGCTACACCTTC. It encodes CASSVTYMGRVDGYTF.

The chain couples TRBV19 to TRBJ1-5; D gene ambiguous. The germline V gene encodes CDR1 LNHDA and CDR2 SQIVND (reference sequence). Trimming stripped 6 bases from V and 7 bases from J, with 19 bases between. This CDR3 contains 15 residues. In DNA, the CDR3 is TGTGCCAGTAGCCCCTCGGTTCAGGTGGTCCAGCCCCAGCATTTT. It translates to CASSPSVQVVQPQHF.

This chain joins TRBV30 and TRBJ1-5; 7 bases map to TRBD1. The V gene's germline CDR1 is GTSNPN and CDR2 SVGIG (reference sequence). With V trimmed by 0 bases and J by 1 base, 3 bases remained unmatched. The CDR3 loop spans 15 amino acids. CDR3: CAWSVLDRSNQPQHF. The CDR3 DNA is TGTGCCTGGAGTGTCCTGGACAGGAGCAATCAGCCCCAGCATTTT.

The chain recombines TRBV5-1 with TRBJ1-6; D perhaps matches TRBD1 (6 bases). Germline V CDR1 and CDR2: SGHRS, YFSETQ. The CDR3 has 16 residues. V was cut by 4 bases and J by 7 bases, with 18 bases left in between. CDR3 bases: TGCGCCAGCAGCATTGGGACACCCGGGGGGAATTCACCCCTCCACTTT. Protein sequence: CASSIGTPGGNSPLHF.

The CDR3 loop is CASSLPPVRGQETQYF. CDR3 sequence (DNA): TGTGCCAGCAGCCTCCCCCCAGTCAGGGGGCAAGAGACCCAGTACTTC. This chain links TRBV7-9 with TRBJ2-5; 7 bases are shared with TRBD1. The CDR3 is 16 amino acids. Germline V CDR1 and CDR2: SEHNR, FQNEAQ (reference sequence). V dropped 5 bases and J dropped 2; count of bases not matched to a gene: 11.